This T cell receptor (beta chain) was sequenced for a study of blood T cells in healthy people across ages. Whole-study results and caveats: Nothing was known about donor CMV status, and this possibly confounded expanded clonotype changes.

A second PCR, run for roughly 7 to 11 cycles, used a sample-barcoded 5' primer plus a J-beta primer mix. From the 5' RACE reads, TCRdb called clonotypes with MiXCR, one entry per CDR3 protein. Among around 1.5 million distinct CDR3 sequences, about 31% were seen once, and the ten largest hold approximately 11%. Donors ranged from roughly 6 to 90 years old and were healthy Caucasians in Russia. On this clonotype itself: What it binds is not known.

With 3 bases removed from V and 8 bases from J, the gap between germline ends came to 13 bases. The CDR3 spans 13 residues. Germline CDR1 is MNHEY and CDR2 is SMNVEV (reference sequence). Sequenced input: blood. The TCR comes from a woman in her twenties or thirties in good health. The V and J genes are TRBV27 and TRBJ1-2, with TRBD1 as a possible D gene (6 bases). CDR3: CASSLSGVSGYTF. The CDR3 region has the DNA TGTGCCAGCAGTTTGTCAGGGGTATCCGGCTACACCTTC.